Listed below are T cell receptor beta chains from one sample, sequenced in a study of PD-1 blockade in classical Hodgkin lymphoma. Profiled with immunoSEQ multiplex PCR; TCRdb holds only in-frame clones, not every one. The sample has 20,000 to 30,000 clones; about 76% are singletons. The starting material was peripheral blood mononuclear cells (PBMCs), obtained before the second cycle of nivolumab. Receptor source: a human donor with classical Hodgkin lymphoma. CDR3s include the opening cysteine and the closing phenylalanine or tryptophan. D genes are given only for firm matches. Clone size is shown for a subset of rows, as once, few, many or a class of expanded clone.

clone_size: -
d_call: -
v_call: TRBV28
j_call: TRBJ2-1
cdr3_aa: CASSPDSSEQFF
cdr3_nt: TGTGCCAGCAGCCCAGACAGCTCCGAGCAGTTCTTC

clone_size: -
d_call: -
v_call: TRBV5-1
j_call: TRBJ2-2
cdr3_aa: CASSFPETGELFF
cdr3_nt: TGCGCCAGCAGCTTTCCGGAGACCGGGGAGCTGTTTTTT

clone_size: -
d_call: -
v_call: TRBV11-2
j_call: TRBJ1-3
cdr3_aa: CASSLGGAGGNTIYF
cdr3_nt: TGTGCCAGCAGCTTAGGGGGGGCAGGTGGAAACACCATATATTTT

clone_size: -
d_call: -
v_call: TRBV28
j_call: TRBJ2-7
cdr3_aa: CASKRGFAYEQYF
cdr3_nt: TGTGCCAGCAAGAGGGGTTTCGCCTACGAGCAGTACTTC

clone_size: -
d_call: -
v_call: TRBV29-1
j_call: TRBJ1-5
cdr3_aa: CSVVLPGAQQPQHF
cdr3_nt: TGCAGCGTTGTCCTCCCAGGGGCCCAACAGCCCCAGCATTTT

clone_size: -
d_call: TRBD1
v_call: TRBV4-1
j_call: TRBJ1-6
cdr3_aa: CASKRDRDYNSPLHF
cdr3_nt: TGCGCCAGCAAAAGGGACAGGGACTATAATTCACCCCTCCACTTT

clone_size: -
d_call: TRBD1
v_call: TRBV10-3
j_call: TRBJ1-1
cdr3_aa: CAIGGGQGVTEAFF
cdr3_nt: TGTGCCATCGGCGGGGGACAGGGGGTCACTGAAGCTTTCTTT

clone_size: -
d_call: TRBD2
v_call: TRBV29-1
j_call: TRBJ2-1
cdr3_aa: CSVRGAGGPLNEQFF
cdr3_nt: TGCAGCGTTCGGGGGGCGGGAGGGCCACTTAATGAGCAGTTCTTC

clone_size: -
d_call: TRBD2
v_call: TRBV4-1
j_call: TRBJ2-2
cdr3_aa: CASSQDPFGTSGKKNTGELFF
cdr3_nt: TGCGCCAGCAGCCAAGATCCCTTCGGGACTAGCGGGAAAAAAAACACCGGGGAGCTGTTTTTT

clone_size: -
d_call: TRBD2
v_call: TRBV5-1
j_call: TRBJ2-1
cdr3_aa: CASSIGTSGDNEQFF
cdr3_nt: TGCGCCAGCAGCATAGGGACTAGCGGGGACAATGAGCAGTTCTTC

clone_size: few
d_call: -
v_call: TRBV7-2
j_call: TRBJ1-6
cdr3_aa: CATNRAPPGSPLHF
cdr3_nt: TGTGCCACAAACCGGGCGCCGCCCGGGTCACCCCTCCACTTT

clone_size: -
d_call: -
v_call: TRBV2
j_call: TRBJ2-5
cdr3_aa: CASSGGQLGGQETQYF
cdr3_nt: TGTGCCAGCAGTGGCGGACAGCTGGGAGGCCAAGAGACCCAGTACTTC

clone_size: -
d_call: -
v_call: TRBV4-2
j_call: TRBJ1-2
cdr3_aa: CASSSGRQGTFYGYTF
cdr3_nt: TGTGCCAGCAGCTCGGGCCGCCAGGGGACTTTCTATGGCTACACCTTC

clone_size: -
d_call: -
v_call: TRBV2
j_call: TRBJ1-5
cdr3_aa: CATKGTSSNQPQHF
cdr3_nt: TGTGCCACCAAGGGGACGTCGAGCAATCAGCCCCAGCATTTT

clone_size: -
d_call: -
v_call: TRBV5-1
j_call: TRBJ1-1
cdr3_aa: CASSSPTGSEAFF
cdr3_nt: TGCGCCAGCAGCTCTCCTACAGGGAGTGAAGCTTTCTTT

clone_size: once
d_call: -
v_call: TRBV27
j_call: TRBJ2-5
cdr3_aa: CASSFSGVREETQYF
cdr3_nt: TGTGCCAGCAGTTTTTCGGGGGTTAGGGAAGAGACCCAGTACTTC

clone_size: -
d_call: -
v_call: TRBV9
j_call: TRBJ2-1
cdr3_aa: CASSVGGAQVSGTYNEQFF
cdr3_nt: TGTGCCAGCAGCGTTGGGGGGGCCCAGGTTAGCGGAACCTACAATGAGCAGTTCTTC